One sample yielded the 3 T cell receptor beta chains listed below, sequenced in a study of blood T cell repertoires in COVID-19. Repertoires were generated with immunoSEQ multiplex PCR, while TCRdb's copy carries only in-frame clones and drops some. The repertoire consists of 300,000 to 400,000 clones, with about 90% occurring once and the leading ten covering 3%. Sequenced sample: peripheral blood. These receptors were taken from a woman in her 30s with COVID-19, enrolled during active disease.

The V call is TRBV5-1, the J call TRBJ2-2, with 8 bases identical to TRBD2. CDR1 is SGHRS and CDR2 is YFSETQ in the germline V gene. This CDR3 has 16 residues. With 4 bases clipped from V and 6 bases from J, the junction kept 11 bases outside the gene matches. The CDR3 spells CASSGTGTRISGELFF. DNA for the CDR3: TGCGCCAGCAGCGGAACCGGGACTAGAATTTCCGGGGAGCTGTTTTTT.

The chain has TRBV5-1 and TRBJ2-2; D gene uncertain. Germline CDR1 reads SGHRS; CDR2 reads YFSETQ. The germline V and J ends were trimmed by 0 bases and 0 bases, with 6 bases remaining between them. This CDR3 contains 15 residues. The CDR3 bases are TGCGCCAGCAGCTTGGGGGCCTCGAACACCGGGGAGCTGTTTTTT. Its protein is CASSLGASNTGELFF. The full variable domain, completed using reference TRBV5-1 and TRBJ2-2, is KAGVTQTPRYLIKTRGQQVTLSCSPISGHRSVSWYQQTPGQGLQFLFEYFSETQRNKGNFPGRFSGRQFSNSRSEMNVSTLELGDSALYLCASSLGASNTGELFFGEGSRLTVL.

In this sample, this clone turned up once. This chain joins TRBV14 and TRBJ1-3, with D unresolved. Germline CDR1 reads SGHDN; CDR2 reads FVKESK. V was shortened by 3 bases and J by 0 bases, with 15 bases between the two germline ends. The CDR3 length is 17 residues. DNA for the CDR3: TGTGCCAGCAGCCATTCCCGGACTGGGAGCTCTGGAAACACCATATATTTT. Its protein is CASSHSRTGSSGNTIYF.